This entry lists 16 T cell receptor beta chains sequenced from one sample in a study of T cells in Graves' hyperthyroidism and ophthalmopathy. It was RNA transcripts that yielded the amplified TCR beta CDR3 regions. RT-PCR in the first round (using the HTBI primer set) targeted the TCR CDR3. TCRdb reprocessed the multiplex PCR reads via MiXCR and lists one record per CDR3 protein. The sample lists around 420,000 distinct CDR3 sequences; 15% to 17% were seen once. Sequenced material: blood. The receptors were sampled from a young woman with Graves' hyperthyroidism.

This clonotype was detected ten times or more. This chain uses TRBV20-1 with TRBJ1-6; TRBD1 matches at 10 bases. This CDR3 has 15 residues. Germline V gene lookup returns CDR1 DFQATT and CDR2 SNEGSKA (reference sequence). V was clipped by 2 bases and J by 9 bases; unmatched bases: 7. This CDR3 reads CSARQSGQGSSPLHF. In DNA form, the CDR3 reads TGCAGTGCTAGACAGTCGGGACAGGGGAGTTCACCCCTCCACTTT.

The rearrangement joins TRBV7-9 to TRBJ2-1; no clear D. This CDR3 has 14 residues. CDR1 and CDR2 (germline): SEHNR, FQNEAQ (reference sequence). Deletions cut 1 base from V and 6 bases from J, with 10 bases between. CDR3 in amino acids: CASSLVAPANEQFF. The DNA of the CDR3 is TGTGCCAGCAGCTTAGTGGCGCCAGCCAATGAGCAGTTCTTC. Complete variable domain (other parts from reference TRBV7-9 and TRBJ2-1): DTGVSQNPRHKITKRGQNVTFRCDPISEHNRLYWYRQTLGQGPEFLTYFQNEAQLEKSRLLSDRFSAERPKGSFSTLEIQRTEQGDSAMYLCASSLVAPANEQFFGPGTRLTVL.

This clonotype was observed at least ten times. This chain uses TRBV20-1 with TRBJ2-1, with 13 bases lining up with TRBD2. V shed 1 base and J 0 bases; nucleotides not matched to a gene: 3. Germline V gives CDR1 DFQATT, CDR2 SNEGSKA (reference sequence). The CDR3 is 17 residues long. CDR3 coding DNA: TGCAGTGCTAGAGGGACTAGCGGGAGTACCTCCTACAATGAGCAGTTCTTC. It codes for CSARGTSGSTSYNEQFF.

This clonotype has only a few counts. The rearrangement links TRBV5-1 to TRBJ1-2, with D perhaps matching TRBD1 (6 bases). Deletions cut 4 bases from V and 5 bases from J, with 15 bases between. The CDR3 loop spans 14 amino acids. Germline CDR1 and CDR2: SGHRS and YFSETQ. The CDR3 sequence is CASSARQDKYGYTF. The CDR3 bases are TGCGCCAGCAGCGCTAGACAGGACAAGTATGGCTACACCTTC.

This clonotype has a count of ten or more. This rearrangement joins TRBV2 to TRBJ1-2; D may be TRBD1 (5 bases). The germline V gene has CDR1 SNHLY and CDR2 FYNNEI. The CDR3 runs 12 residues. The V end was cut by 4 bases, the J end by 6 bases, with 9 bases between. CDR3 sequence: CASSVDRNGYTF. CDR3 coding DNA: TGTGCCAGCAGTGTAGACAGAAATGGCTACACCTTC.

The chain employs TRBV20-1 and TRBJ2-5, with D maybe TRBD2 (5 bases). Germline assignment: CDR1 DFQATT and CDR2 SNEGSKA (reference sequence). The CDR3 has 12 amino acids. V dropped 3 bases and J dropped 9 bases, with 14 bases sitting between them. In DNA form, the CDR3 reads TGCAGTGCTAGCTCGGGGTTAGTGGCCCAGTACTTC. This sequence encodes CSASSGLVAQYF.

The rearrangement uses TRBV5-1 and TRBJ1-2, with a tentative D call TRBD1 (5 bases). There are 14 residues in the CDR3. V was trimmed by 4 bases and J by 4 bases, leaving 14 bases between them. Germline values: CDR1 SGHRS, CDR2 YFSETQ. CDR3: CASSPDGGLYGYTF. CDR3 sequence (DNA): TGCGCCAGCAGCCCGGATGGGGGACTCTATGGCTACACCTTC.

This clonotype was seen a handful of times. Since a much larger clone is just one base distant, this may be a read error. The chain joins TRBV4-3 to TRBJ1-5; perhaps TRBD1 as D (5 bases). The CDR3 length is 15 residues. Germline V gene data show CDR1 as LGHNA and CDR2 as YSLEER. V shed 3 bases and J shed 4 bases, with 13 bases lying between them. The CDR3 protein is CASSQQTEANQPQHF. CDR3 coding DNA: TGCGCCAGCAGCCAGCAGACAGAGGCAAATCAGCCCCAGCATTTT.

The chain combines TRBV9 with TRBJ1-1, with D uncertain. The CDR3 covers 13 residues. Germline V gene lookup returns CDR1 SGDLS and CDR2 YYNGEE. V lost 7 bases and J lost 2, with 12 bases in between. The CDR3 sequence: CASAVLLNTEAFF. In nucleotides, the CDR3 is TGTGCCAGCGCAGTACTCCTAAACACTGAAGCTTTCTTT.

This clonotype was observed a few times. The chain has TRBV10-3 and TRBJ1-2; 12 bases map to TRBD1. The CDR3 is 14 amino acids. CDR1 is ENHRY, CDR2 SYGVKD, per germline. Trimming at V came to 7 bases and at J to 6 bases, leaving 6 bases not matched to a gene. The CDR3 sequence is CAITRDRGRNGYTF. The CDR3 region has the DNA TGTGCCATCACCAGGGACAGGGGGCGAAATGGCTACACCTTC.

The table lists this clonotype with many counts. V gene TRBV11-2 combines with J gene TRBJ1-1; the D is unclear. The germline V gene has CDR1 SGHAT and CDR2 FQNNGV. The germline V and J ends were trimmed by 3 bases and 7 bases, with 6 bases remaining between them. This CDR3 region has 11 residues. CDR3 sequence: CASSFSSEAFF. The CDR3 DNA is TGTGCCAGCAGCTTCTCCAGTGAAGCTTTCTTT. The whole variable domain, filled in from reference TRBV11-2 and TRBJ1-1, reads EAGVAQSPRYKIIEKRQSVAFWCNPISGHATLYWYQQILGQGPKLLIQFQNNGVVDDSQLPKDRFSAERLKGVDSTLKIQPAKLEDSAVYLCASSFSSEAFFGQGTRLTVV.

Many counts were recorded for this clonotype. The chain carries TRBV20-1 and TRBJ2-3; TRBD2 agrees at 8 bases. V trimming: 1 base; J trimming: 0 bases; junction bases outside the gene matches: 18. The CDR3 has 20 residues. Germline-derived CDR1 and CDR2 are DFQATT and SNEGSKA (reference sequence). CDR3 in amino acids: CSARAYGAGAWRRSTDTQYF. The CDR3 DNA sequence: TGCAGTGCTAGAGCCTATGGAGCGGGAGCTTGGAGGAGGAGCACAGATACGCAGTATTTT.

The V gene is TRBV19, the J gene TRBJ2-5; D uncertain. Germline V gives CDR1 LNHDA, CDR2 SQIVND (reference sequence). This CDR3 comprises 12 residues. V shed 6 bases and J shed 1 base, with 6 bases lying between them. CDR3 residues: CASRGSQETQYF. The CDR3 coding sequence is TGTGCCAGTAGGGGCAGCCAAGAGACCCAGTACTTC.

A few counts support this clonotype. The V call is TRBV6-1, the J call TRBJ2-1; the D is unclear. Germline-derived CDR1 and CDR2 are MNHNS and SASEGT. This CDR3 is 15 amino acids long. Trimming cost V 1 base and J 10 bases, with 17 bases left between them. The CDR3 DNA follows: TGTGCCAGCAGTGAAGGGGCGACTGGCTTCCACGAGCAGTTCTTC. This codes for CASSEGATGFHEQFF.

In this sample, this clonotype turned up a few times. The gene calls are TRBV20-1 and TRBJ2-7; 8 bases fit TRBD2. Germline V gene data show CDR1 as DFQATT and CDR2 as SNEGSKA (reference sequence). This CDR3 region has 15 residues. V shed 6 bases and J 3 bases; nucleotides not matched to a gene: 13. CDR3 residues: CSADPEKREIYEQYF. The CDR3 DNA sequence: TGCAGTGCAGACCCGGAGAAGCGGGAGATCTACGAGCAGTACTTC.

This clonotype occurred many times. The chain links TRBV10-3 to TRBJ2-3; D may match TRBD1 or TRBD2 (5 bases each). The V and J ends lost 6 bases and 2 bases respectively, with 9 bases between them. CDR1 is ENHRY, CDR2 SYGVKD, per germline. This CDR3 region has 13 residues. DNA of the CDR3: TGTGCCATCAGGGCAGGGACCACAGATACGCAGTATTTT. Residues: CAIRAGTTDTQYF.